This TCR beta chain was identified during a study of identical twins. The CDR3 sequence is 17 residues long. V lost 9 bases, J lost 5 bases, and 20 bases stayed unmatched. TCRdb analysed the 5' RACE reads with MiXCR anew, one entry per CDR3 protein. Counted here are approximately 410,000 distinct CDR3 sequences, around 20% occurring once; the ten biggest clones make up around 12%. Every donor was a healthy Caucasian. The rearrangement uses TRBV12-3 or TRBV12-4 and TRBJ2-3; 7 bases match TRBD2. Sequencing used naive T cells sorted from blood. The receptor was isolated from a man aged 45-65 years in good health. CDR3 residues: CASWGQRAGVLKDTQYF. The CDR3 coding sequence is TGTGCCAGTTGGGGCCAACGGGCGGGAGTTCTGAAAGATACGCAGTATTTT.